This record covers a single T cell receptor (beta chain). No antigen is known for it. Reverse transcription used about 0.45 to 1 ug RNA and random hexamers. Amplification of TCR beta CDR3 used immunoSEQ multiplex PCR across 54 Vbeta and 13 Jbeta. One entry per CDR3 protein, called by TCRdb with MiXCR from the immunoSEQ multiplex PCR reads. The data hold some 190,000 distinct CDR3 sequences, with approximately 96% observed a single time. These data come from a study of CD8 T cells in Susac syndrome. Study-level points and caveats: An acknowledgment was made by the study that its TCR sequencing and HLA analysis involved relatively few individuals.

Sequencing of TCR beta, carried out with a high-throughput approach, was applied to CD8+ and CD4+ T cells from the blood. This CDR3 has 19 amino acids. V dropped 1 base and J dropped 0; count of bases not matched to a gene: 7. CDR1 and CDR2 (germline): SGHDN, FVKESK. This clonotype was obtained from a human donor with multiple sclerosis. The J gene is TRBJ2-2, the V gene TRBV14, with 11 nucleotides matching TRBD2. The sample comprised CD4+ T cells from PBMCs. CDR3 residues: CASSQGLAGILPNTGELFF. For the CDR3, the DNA is TGTGCCAGCAGCCAAGGACTAGCGGGGATACTCCCGAACACCGGGGAGCTGTTTTTT. The complete variable domain, with remaining parts taken from reference TRBV14 and TRBJ2-2, reads EAGVTQFPSHSVIEKGQTVTLRCDPISGHDNLYWYRRVMGKEIKFLLHFVKESKQDESGMPNNRFLAERTGGTYSTLKVQPAELEDSGVYFCASSQGLAGILPNTGELFFGEGSRLTVL.